The 15 T cell receptor beta chains in this list originate from one sample, sequenced in a study of blood T cell repertoires in COVID-19. TCRdb's table, derived via immunoSEQ multiplex PCR, lists solely in-frame clones and lacks some. The table has some 170,000 clones, over 90% seen once. The sequencing input was peripheral blood. The receptors were sampled from a woman aged 60-75 years with COVID-19, enrolled during active disease.

The chain is built from TRBV21-1 and TRBJ2-1; TRBD1 is the table's D call and was not checked against the DNA. TRBV21-1 constitutes a pseudogene. CDR3 length: 18 amino acids. CDR3 nucleotide sequence: TGTGCCAGCAGCAAATCGGCAGGGAGGGGACAGGGGGCTAGGGAGCAGTTCTTC. Protein product: CASSKSAGRGQGAREQFF.

The rearrangement links TRBV6-1 to TRBJ1-1; D is possibly TRBD1 (5 bases). The germline V gene has CDR1 MNHNS and CDR2 SASEGT. The length of the CDR3 is 15 residues. V was cut by 0 bases and J by 1 base, with 9 bases left in between. For the CDR3, the DNA is TGTGCCAGCAGTGAAGCTTGGGGGGGGAACACTGAAGCTTTCTTT. Protein product: CASSEAWGGNTEAFF.

The chain employs TRBV25-1 and TRBJ2-2, with D maybe TRBD2 (5 bases). The CDR3 extends over 15 amino acids. Between the trimmed V and J ends, which lost 3 bases and 5 bases, there was a span of 13 bases. Germline CDR1 and CDR2: MGHDK and SYGVNS. The CDR3 region is CASSDGVGVTGELFF. In DNA, the CDR3 is TGTGCCAGCAGTGATGGGGTGGGAGTTACCGGGGAGCTGTTTTTT.

The chain carries TRBV6-5 and TRBJ2-2; 7 nucleotides match TRBD1. CDR3 length: 14 residues. CDR1 is MNHEY, CDR2 SVGAGI, per germline. Unmatched junction bases numbered 7, after V lost 4 bases and J lost 8 bases. The CDR3: CASSSRTGAGELFF. The CDR3 nucleotides read TGTGCCAGCAGTTCCAGGACAGGCGCAGGGGAGCTGTTTTTT.

The chain is built from TRBV6-5 and TRBJ2-7, with a possible D match to TRBD1 (6 bases). With 7 bases removed from V and 3 bases from J, the gap between germline ends came to 13 bases. Per germline, CDR1 MNHEY and CDR2 SVGAGI. The CDR3 length is 13 residues. As DNA, the CDR3 is TGTGCCAGCACCCAACAAGGGGGCTACGAGCAGTACTTC. The encoded protein is CASTQQGGYEQYF.

This clone was picked up one time. The chain employs TRBV11-2 and TRBJ2-3, with 11 nucleotides matching TRBD2. Per germline, CDR1 SGHAT and CDR2 FQNNGV. The CDR3 covers 15 residues. The trim removed 5 bases at V and 1 base at J, leaving 2 bases unmatched. This chain's CDR3 is CASSTGLAGTDTQYF. The CDR3 DNA is TGTGCCAGCAGCACGGGACTAGCGGGCACAGATACGCAGTATTTT. The whole variable domain, filled in from reference TRBV11-2 and TRBJ2-3, reads EAGVAQSPRYKIIEKRQSVAFWCNPISGHATLYWYQQILGQGPKLLIQFQNNGVVDDSQLPKDRFSAERLKGVDSTLKIQPAKLEDSAVYLCASSTGLAGTDTQYFGPGTRLTVL.

J is TRBJ1-1 and V is TRBV4-1, with 7 positions matching TRBD1. Trimming cost V 0 bases and J 7 bases; bases outside gene matches: 5. The CDR3 extends over 14 amino acids. Germline assignment: CDR1 MGHRA and CDR2 YSYEKL. The CDR3 DNA is TGCGCCAGCAGCCAAGATCAGGGGGTTGGTGAAGCTTTCTTT. Translating it yields CASSQDQGVGEAFF.

This chain joins TRBV9 and TRBJ1-6, with D unresolved. This CDR3 contains 14 residues. Per the germline V gene, CDR1 is SGDLS and CDR2 is YYNGEE. V dropped 1 base and J dropped 5 bases, with 7 bases sitting between them. CDR3 in DNA: TGTGCCAGCAGCGTACAGGCTAATAATTCACCCCTCCACTTT. The encoded protein is CASSVQANNSPLHF.

The chain has TRBV7-6 and TRBJ2-3, with D perhaps TRBD1 (5 bases). The CDR3 extends over 14 amino acids. V was cut by 3 bases and J by 3 bases, with 10 bases left in between. In germline, CDR1 is SGHVS, CDR2 FNYEAQ. The CDR3 DNA follows: TGTGCCAGCAGCTTTTTTCAGGGTACAGATACGCAGTATTTT. Translated: CASSFFQGTDTQYF.

This clone was detected once. V and J are TRBV5-4 and TRBJ1-1, with D possibly matching TRBD1 (5 bases). V lost 5 bases and J 4 bases, leaving 15 bases between the germline ends. The CDR3 totals 14 residues. Germline loops: CDR1 SGHNT, CDR2 YYREEE (reference sequence). CDR3 region: CASSSGTQGTEAFF. CDR3 nucleotides: TGTGCCAGCAGTTCGGGCACCCAGGGCACTGAAGCTTTCTTT.

This clone was seen just once. The chain employs TRBV9 and TRBJ1-2; 9 bases agree with TRBD1. Trimming at V came to 3 bases and at J to 8 bases, leaving 11 bases not matched to a gene. Per the germline V gene, CDR1 is SGDLS and CDR2 is YYNGEE. The CDR3 consists of 15 residues. The CDR3 DNA is TGTGCCAGCAGCGCTCCGACAGGGGGATTAGGGGGCTACACCTTC. Translated, it gives CASSAPTGGLGGYTF.

V usage is TRBV27 and J usage is TRBJ2-7; D gene uncertain. V dropped 0 bases and J dropped 2 bases, with 5 bases sitting between them. The V gene's germline CDR1 is MNHEY and CDR2 SMNVEV (reference sequence). The CDR3 length is 13 residues. The CDR3 DNA reads TGTGCCAGCAGTTTATCTCCAACCTACGAGCAGTACTTC. This codes for CASSLSPTYEQYF.

V usage is TRBV5-8 and J usage is TRBJ2-3; possibly TRBD2 for D (5 bases). V gave up 1 base and J gave up 15 bases, with 12 bases separating them. There are 11 residues in the CDR3. Germline loops: CDR1 SGHTS, CDR2 YDEGEE. CDR3 bases: TGTGCCAGCAGCTTGATCCGGGGTGCATATTTT. Its protein is CASSLIRGAYF.

The chain joins TRBV6-5 to TRBJ2-5; D remains unclear. The ends were cut back, 5 bases at V and 2 bases at J, with 12 bases in the middle. Germline V CDR1 and CDR2: MNHEY, SVGAGI. This CDR3 has 14 amino acids. The CDR3 is CASSRSTKQETQYF. The CDR3 DNA sequence: TGTGCCAGCAGTCGCAGTACGAAACAAGAGACCCAGTACTTC.

The chain couples TRBV18 to TRBJ1-2; D is perhaps TRBD1 (5 bases). CDR1 is KGHSH, CDR2 LQKENI, per germline. Trimming took off 0 bases at V and 2 bases at J, with 16 bases between the two ends. CDR3 size: 17 residues. CDR3 protein: CASSPPIRVYSNYGYTF. DNA for the CDR3: TGTGCCAGCTCACCACCGATCAGGGTTTATTCGAACTATGGCTACACCTTC.